One sample yielded the 22 T cell receptor beta chains listed below, sequenced in a study of CD8 T cells in ankylosing spondylitis. Each CDR3 protein gets one entry after TCRdb re-called the 5' RACE reads with MiXCR. Seen here are about 210,000 distinct CDR3 sequences, 7% to 8% observed once, and the top ten hold 14%. Findings and limits, study-wide: A TCR beta motif of 8 or 9 highly homologous variants appeared characteristic of ankylosing spondylitis blood.

These receptors lack a known antigen. The source material was blood, either unsorted or a sorted T cell fraction (not recorded which). These receptors were obtained from a male donor with ankylosing spondylitis.

The table lists this clonotype with many counts. The chain has TRBV7-9 and TRBJ2-1; 7 nucleotides align to TRBD2. CDR1 and CDR2 from the germline V gene are SEHNR and FQNEAQ (reference sequence). V lost 6 bases to trimming and J lost 5 bases; unmatched junction nucleotides: 13. The CDR3 has 16 residues. CDR3 sequence: CASSHVGAGANNEQFF. The CDR3 nucleotides read TGTGCCAGCAGTCACGTCGGGGCGGGAGCAAACAATGAGCAGTTCTTC.

This clonotype was seen at least ten times. The chain uses TRBV7-6 and TRBJ1-4, with 9 positions matching TRBD1. The CDR3 consists of 15 residues. CDR1 is SGHVS and CDR2 is FNYEAQ in the germline V gene. After removal of 5 bases from V and 6 bases from J, the junction contained 7 bases not matched to a gene. CDR3 DNA: TGTGCCAGCAGCCCCCAGGGACAGGGTTATGAAAAACTGTTTTTT. Amino acid sequence: CASSPQGQGYEKLFF.

This clonotype was picked up many times. Written as DNA, the CDR3 is TGCGCCAGCAGCCAAGGGCGGCAGGGAGGCTACGAGCAGTACTTC. Translated: CASSQGRQGGYEQYF. The rearrangement joins TRBV4-3 to TRBJ2-7; the D gene is possibly TRBD2 (6 bases). V was trimmed by 1 base and J by 3 bases, leaving 13 bases between them. CDR3 length equals 15 residues. From germline, CDR1 is LGHNA and CDR2 YSLEER.

This clonotype was seen at least ten times. V and J are TRBV12-3 or TRBV12-4 and TRBJ2-5; TRBD2 aligns across 14 bases. The CDR3 has 15 residues. After removal of 5 bases from V and 4 bases from J, the junction contained 3 bases not matched to a gene. The CDR3 DNA reads TGTGCCAGCAGTCCGGGACTAGCGGGGGCAGAGACCCAGTACTTC. Encoded protein: CASSPGLAGAETQYF.

The chain has TRBV27 and TRBJ2-1; maybe TRBD2 (5 bases). The ends were cut back, 6 bases at V and 4 bases at J, with 10 bases in the middle. The CDR3 sequence is 13 residues long. CDR1 is MNHEY, CDR2 SMNVEV, per germline (reference sequence). CDR3 in amino acids: CASRSRGYNEQFF. The CDR3 DNA sequence: TGTGCCAGCAGAAGTCGAGGGTACAATGAGCAGTTCTTC.

This clonotype came up many times. This chain connects TRBV13 to TRBJ2-7; D ambiguous. V was clipped by 2 bases and J by 0 bases, with 5 bases between them. Germline CDR1 PRHDT, CDR2 FYEKMQ (reference sequence). The CDR3 covers 13 residues. CDR3 sequence reads: CASSLWISYEQYF. The CDR3 nucleotides read TGTGCCAGCAGCTTATGGATCTCCTACGAGCAGTACTTC.

The table lists this clonotype with many counts. The genes are TRBV27 and TRBJ2-2; D is ambiguous. The CDR3 length is 16 residues. CDR1 MNHEY and CDR2 SMNVEV come from the germline V gene (reference sequence). V gave up 5 bases and J gave up 8 bases, with 21 bases separating them. The DNA of the CDR3 is TGTGCCAGCAGTCTCCTCGTGGACGGAATGGGTGGGGAGCTGTTTTTT. Its protein product is CASSLLVDGMGGELFF.

This clonotype has a count of ten or more. As DNA, the CDR3 is TGCAGTGCTAGAGATCTAGCGGGGCGCACAGATACGCAGTATTTT. This encodes CSARDLAGRTDTQYF. This chain uses TRBV20-1 with TRBJ2-3; TRBD2 matches at 9 bases. CDR3 length: 15 amino acids. V was clipped by 0 bases and J by 1 base; unmatched bases: 2. Germline loops: CDR1 DFQATT, CDR2 SNEGSKA (reference sequence).

This clonotype was counted ten times or more. This sequence joins TRBV10-3 and TRBJ2-7, with no clear D. The CDR3 length is 14 residues. CDR1 and CDR2 from the germline V gene are ENHRY and SYGVKD. The V end lost 2 bases, the J end lost 2 bases, and 10 bases lay between the germline ends. CDR3 DNA sequence: TGTGCCATCAGTGAGCCGGGCCTTCCCTACGAGCAGTACTTC. It translates to CAISEPGLPYEQYF.

The V gene is TRBV7-9, the J gene TRBJ1-3; no clear D. The CDR3 totals 15 residues. CDR1 is SEHNR, CDR2 FQNEAQ, per germline (reference sequence). Trimming shortened V by 2 bases and J by 0 bases, and 8 bases separated the two germline ends. CDR3: CASSLMLVSGNTIYF. CDR3 sequence (DNA): TGTGCCAGCAGCTTAATGTTAGTCTCTGGAAACACCATATATTTT.

This clonotype has at least ten counts. The chain links TRBV7-9 to TRBJ2-7, with 10 bases fitting TRBD1. The V and J ends lost 4 bases and 6 bases, in that order; junction bases with no gene match: 9. The germline V gene encodes CDR1 SEHNR and CDR2 FQNEAQ (reference sequence). This CDR3 comprises 15 residues. In nucleotides, the CDR3 is TGTGCCAGCAGCTCGGGACAGGGGATACATGTCGAGCAGTACTTC. Protein product: CASSSGQGIHVEQYF. The full variable domain, rest sourced from reference TRBV7-9 and TRBJ2-7, is DTGVSQNPRHKITKRGQNVTFRCDPISEHNRLYWYRQTLGQGPEFLTYFQNEAQLEKSRLLSDRFSAERPKGSFSTLEIQRTEQGDSAMYLCASSSGQGIHVEQYFGPGTRLTVT.

This clonotype was picked up a small number of times. The chain couples TRBV4-3 to TRBJ2-1, with 10 bases lining up with TRBD2. The germline gives CDR1 LGHNA, CDR2 YSLEER. Losses at the gene ends were 0 bases for V and 4 bases for J; bases not matched to a gene: 9. CDR3 length equals 18 residues. CDR3 region: CASSQESSASGGYNEQFF. CDR3 coding DNA: TGCGCCAGCAGCCAAGAAAGCTCTGCTAGCGGGGGATACAATGAGCAGTTCTTC.

This chain uses TRBV6-2 or TRBV6-3 with TRBJ2-1; TRBD2 matches at 7 bases. Germline V lookup: CDR1 MNHEY, CDR2 SVGEGT. The junction had 2 bases not matched to a gene; V was cut back by 5 bases and J by 7 bases. The CDR3 is 12 residues long. In DNA, the CDR3 is TGTGCCAGCAGTCTACTAGCGAATGAGCAGTTCTTC. This gives the protein CASSLLANEQFF.

In this sample, this clonotype turned up many times. The V gene is TRBV27, the J gene TRBJ2-3; 7 nucleotides agree with TRBD1. Germline loops: CDR1 MNHEY, CDR2 SMNVEV (reference sequence). V lost 7 bases, J lost 0 bases, and 7 bases stayed unmatched. The CDR3 is made up of 15 amino acids. In DNA form, the CDR3 reads TGTGCCAGCACTTCCGGGACAGATAGCACAGATACGCAGTATTTT. This translates into CASTSGTDSTDTQYF.

This clonotype was observed many times. The chain has TRBV5-1 and TRBJ2-1; weak D call: TRBD1 (5 bases). V was shortened by 6 bases and J by 6 bases, with 16 bases between the two germline ends. The CDR3 runs 14 residues. Germline assignment: CDR1 SGHRS and CDR2 YFSETQ. For the CDR3, the DNA is TGCGCCAGCACCCGACAGTCAAGATCCAATGAGCAGTTCTTC. Translating gives CASTRQSRSNEQFF. Complete variable domain (other parts from reference TRBV5-1 and TRBJ2-1): KAGVTQTPRYLIKTRGQQVTLSCSPISGHRSVSWYQQTPGQGLQFLFEYFSETQRNKGNFPGRFSGRQFSNSRSEMNVSTLELGDSALYLCASTRQSRSNEQFFGPGTRLTVL.

This clonotype was seen repeatedly, ten times or more. This chain links TRBV13 with TRBJ2-7, with 7 positions matching TRBD1. J was trimmed by 0 bases and V by 5 bases; bases with no gene match: 4. Germline V gives CDR1 PRHDT, CDR2 FYEKMQ (reference sequence). The CDR3 spans 14 residues. CDR3 sequence reads: CASSERDSSYEQYF. In nucleotides, the CDR3 is TGTGCCAGCAGCGAAAGGGACAGCTCCTACGAGCAGTACTTC.

The V call is TRBV4-3, the J call TRBJ2-5; TRBD2 might be the D (6 bases). V was clipped by 0 bases and J by 1 base, with 9 bases between them. Per the germline V gene, CDR1 is LGHNA and CDR2 is YSLEER. The CDR3 consists of 15 residues. In DNA, the CDR3 is TGCGCCAGCAGCCAAGATGCCGGGAGCCAAGAGACCCAGTACTTC. It yields the protein CASSQDAGSQETQYF.

This clonotype was picked up many times. The chain combines TRBV28 with TRBJ2-2; 7 bases match TRBD1. The germline V gene encodes CDR1 MDHEN and CDR2 SYDVKM. V lost 3 bases, J lost 2 bases, and 6 bases stayed unmatched. The CDR3 covers 16 residues. CDR3 nucleotides: TGTGCCAGCAGTTTTGAGGGACAGATAAACACCGGGGAGCTGTTTTTT. Its translation is CASSFEGQINTGELFF.

This clonotype was recorded at least ten times. CDR3 sequence reads: CASSSNSPLHF. CDR3 nucleotide sequence: TGTGCCAGCAGCTCCAATTCACCCCTCCACTTT. The rearrangement links TRBV7-9 to TRBJ1-6; D gene ambiguous. The germline gives CDR1 SEHNR, CDR2 FQNEAQ (reference sequence). The ends were cut back, 4 bases at V and 7 bases at J, with 2 bases in the middle. The CDR3 contains 11 residues.

This clonotype was found many times. V usage is TRBV12-3 or TRBV12-4 and J usage is TRBJ1-5, with unresolved D. The V end was cut by 0 bases, the J end by 0 bases, with 6 bases between. The CDR3 loop spans 15 amino acids. This CDR3 is CASSLAAYSNQPQHF. DNA of the CDR3: TGTGCCAGCAGTTTAGCAGCTTATAGCAATCAGCCCCAGCATTTT.

This clonotype was picked up many times. The chain uses TRBV11-2 and TRBJ2-5, with D tentatively TRBD1 or TRBD2 (5 bases each). Germline CDR1 and CDR2: SGHAT and FQNNGV. The CDR3 length is 11 residues. The CDR3 protein is CSCRDRETQYF. For the CDR3, the DNA is TGTTCTTGCAGGGACCGAGAGACCCAGTACTTC.

The chain joins TRBV7-6 to TRBJ2-3, with D tentatively TRBD1 (6 bases). CDR3 length: 15 amino acids. Germline V gives CDR1 SGHVS, CDR2 FNYEAQ. V dropped 4 bases and J dropped 1 base, with 12 bases sitting between them. The CDR3 nucleotides read TGTGCCAGCAGCTCCCAGGGGTGGGGCACAGATACGCAGTATTTT. It translates to CASSSQGWGTDTQYF.